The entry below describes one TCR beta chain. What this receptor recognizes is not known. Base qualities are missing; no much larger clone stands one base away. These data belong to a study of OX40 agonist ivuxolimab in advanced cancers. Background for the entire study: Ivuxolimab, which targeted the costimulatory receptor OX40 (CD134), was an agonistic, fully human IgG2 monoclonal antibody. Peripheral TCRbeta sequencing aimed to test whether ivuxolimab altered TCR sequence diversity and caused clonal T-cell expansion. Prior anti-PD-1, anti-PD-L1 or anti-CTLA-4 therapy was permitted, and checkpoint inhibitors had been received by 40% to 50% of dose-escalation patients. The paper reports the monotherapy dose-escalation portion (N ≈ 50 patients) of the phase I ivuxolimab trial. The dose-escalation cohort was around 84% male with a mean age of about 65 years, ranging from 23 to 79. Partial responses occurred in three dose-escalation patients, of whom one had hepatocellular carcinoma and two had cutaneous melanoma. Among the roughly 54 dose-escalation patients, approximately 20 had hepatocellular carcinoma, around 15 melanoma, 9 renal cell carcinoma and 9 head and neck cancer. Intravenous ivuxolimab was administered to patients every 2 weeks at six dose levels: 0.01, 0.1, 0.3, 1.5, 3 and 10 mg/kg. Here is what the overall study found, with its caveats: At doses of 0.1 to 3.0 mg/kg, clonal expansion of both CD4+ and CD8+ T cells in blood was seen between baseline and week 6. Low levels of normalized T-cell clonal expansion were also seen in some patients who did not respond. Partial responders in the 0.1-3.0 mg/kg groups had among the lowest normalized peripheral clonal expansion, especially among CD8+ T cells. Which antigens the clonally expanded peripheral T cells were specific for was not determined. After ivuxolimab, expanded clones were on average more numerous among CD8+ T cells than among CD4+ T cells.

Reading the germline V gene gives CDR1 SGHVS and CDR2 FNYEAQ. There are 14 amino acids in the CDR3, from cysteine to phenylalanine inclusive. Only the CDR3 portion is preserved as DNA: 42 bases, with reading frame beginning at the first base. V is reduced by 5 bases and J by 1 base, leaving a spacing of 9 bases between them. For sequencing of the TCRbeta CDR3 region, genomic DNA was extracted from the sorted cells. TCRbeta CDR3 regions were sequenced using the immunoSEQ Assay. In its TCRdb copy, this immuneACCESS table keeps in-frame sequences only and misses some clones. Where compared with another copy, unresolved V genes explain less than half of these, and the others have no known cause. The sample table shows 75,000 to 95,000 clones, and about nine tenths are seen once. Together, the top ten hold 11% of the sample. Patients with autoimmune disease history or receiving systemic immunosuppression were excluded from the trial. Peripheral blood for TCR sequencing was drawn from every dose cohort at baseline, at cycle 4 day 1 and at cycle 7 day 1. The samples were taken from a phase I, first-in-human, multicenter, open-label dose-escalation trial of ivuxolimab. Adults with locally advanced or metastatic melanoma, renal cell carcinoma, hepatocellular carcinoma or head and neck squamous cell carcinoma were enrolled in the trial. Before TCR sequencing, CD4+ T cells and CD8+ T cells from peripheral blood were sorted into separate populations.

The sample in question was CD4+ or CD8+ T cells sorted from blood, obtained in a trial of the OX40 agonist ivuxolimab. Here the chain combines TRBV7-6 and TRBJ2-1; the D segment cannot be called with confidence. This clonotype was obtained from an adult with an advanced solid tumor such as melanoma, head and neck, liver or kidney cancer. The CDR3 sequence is CASSRERSYNEQFF. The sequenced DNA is TGTGCCAGCAGCCGAGAACGGTCCTACAATGAGCAGTTCTTC.